The present TCR beta chain was sequenced within a study of cytomegalovirus exposure and HLA in healthy donors. Study-wide context: An earlier analysis identified approximately 110 million unique TCR beta sequences in about 200 million T cells. General study results and limits: The CMV antigen specificity of a few CMV-associated chains was confirmed through in vitro analysis.

Concerning this clone itself: Its antigen is not identified.

CDR3 length: 16 amino acids. Trimming stripped 4 bases from V and 1 base from J, with 17 bases between. CDR1 is SNHLY, CDR2 FYNNEI, per germline. Amplification used 60 Vbeta primers and 13 Jbeta primers. The protocol was immunoSEQ multiplex PCR, while the TCRdb copy is restricted to in-frame clones and leaves out a portion. Of more than 110,000 clones in the sample, approximately 70% were seen once. The sequenced sample was PBMCs. This chain joins TRBV2 and TRBJ2-7, with a tentative D call TRBD2 (7 bases). The receptor was derived from a woman aged 35 to 49 in good health and CMV-seronegative. The CDR3 protein is CASSAGGWQGSYEQYF. CDR3 coding DNA: TGTGCCAGCAGTGCGGGGGGCTGGCAGGGGTCCTACGAGCAGTACTTC.